What follows are 25 T cell receptor beta chains derived from one specimen sequenced in a study of human CD8 memory T cell subsets. Making the TCR beta libraries relied on UMI-labeled 5' RACE. Reprocessing the 5' RACE reads, TCRdb reports a single entry for every CDR3 protein and omits DNA. In total, the table holds about 4,200 distinct CDR3 sequences. Sequencing was done on a sample of CD8+ effector memory T cells (TEM) sorted from PBMCs. Subset reported: effector memory CD8 T cells, CCR7- CD45RO+ CD95+. These receptors were obtained from a human donor in good health.

This chain joins TRBV3-1 and TRBJ2-3; the TRBD2 assignment by TCRdb is unverifiable without DNA. Germline values: CDR1 LGHDT, CDR2 YNNKEL (reference sequence). The CDR3 consists of 17 residues. The CDR3 spells CASSPGLAGAHTDTQYF.

V is TRBV30 and J is TRBJ2-7; the TRBD1 assignment by TCRdb is unverifiable without DNA. The CDR3 has 14 residues. CDR1 GTSNPN and CDR2 SVGIG come from the germline V gene (reference sequence). CDR3 residues: CAWSAGTFSYEQYF. Using reference TRBV30 and TRBJ2-7 for the parts outside the CDR3, the full variable domain is SQTIHQWPATLVQPVGSPLSLECTVEGTSNPNLYWYRQAAGRGLQLLFYSVGIGQISSEVPQNLSASRPQDRQFILSSKKLLLSDSGFYLCAWSAGTFSYEQYFGPGTRLTVT.

J is TRBJ1-2 and V is TRBV11-3; TCRdb gives TRBD1 as the D gene, but with no DNA this cannot be confirmed. Germline CDR1 SGHNT, CDR2 YENEEA. CDR3 length: 12 amino acids. The CDR3 loop is CASSLGGRGYTF.

The J gene is TRBJ2-5, the V gene TRBV20-1; checking the TCRdb D call of TRBD1 is not possible without DNA. Germline CDR1 reads DFQATT; CDR2 reads SNEGSKA (reference sequence). The CDR3 extends over 14 amino acids. Here the CDR3 reads CSATRGDPKETQYF.

Considering frequency, this clonotype is medium-sized. The CDR3 loop reads CSARDRTDYEQYF. The chain couples TRBV20-1 to TRBJ2-7; the TRBD1 assignment by TCRdb is unverifiable without DNA. This CDR3 has 13 amino acids. CDR1 is DFQATT, CDR2 SNEGSKA, per germline (reference sequence).

The chain recombines TRBV18 with TRBJ2-5. Germline assignment: CDR1 KGHSH and CDR2 LQKENI. This CDR3 comprises 13 residues. CDR3 residues: CASSLSLQETQYF.

The rearrangement joins TRBV3-1 to TRBJ2-7; the D call of TRBD2 rests on TCRdb alone, since no DNA is present to check it. This CDR3 comprises 13 residues. Germline loops: CDR1 LGHDT, CDR2 YNNKEL (reference sequence). The CDR3 protein is CASSAGLAYEQYF.

The rearrangement uses TRBV20-1 and TRBJ2-2; TCRdb proposes TRBD2, but this gene call is untestable without DNA. The germline CDR1 and CDR2 sequences are DFQATT and SNEGSKA (reference sequence). The CDR3 extends over 16 amino acids. CDR3 protein: CSARPPTSGDTGELFF.

This chain's CDR3 is CASSEDREFTDTQYF. The V gene is TRBV6-1, the J gene TRBJ2-3. Germline V gives CDR1 MNHNS, CDR2 SASEGT. This CDR3 contains 15 residues.

This chain connects TRBV30 to TRBJ2-2. CDR1 is GTSNPN and CDR2 is SVGIG in the germline V gene (reference sequence). The CDR3 sequence is 12 residues long. The CDR3 protein is CAWSDFTGELFF.

This clonotype is called medium-sized based on its frequency. The chain has TRBV4-3 and TRBJ1-2; TCRdb lists TRBD1, though no DNA is available to test this call. CDR1 is LGHNA and CDR2 is YSLEER in the germline V gene. CDR3 length equals 16 residues. This chain's CDR3 is CASSQESLNRAYGYTF.

The V call is TRBV28, the J call TRBJ2-1; the D gene TCRdb calls, TRBD2, cannot be checked with no DNA. Per the germline V gene, CDR1 is MDHEN and CDR2 is SYDVKM. The CDR3 length is 16 residues. The CDR3 is CASSLRFSGTLGEQFF.

The CDR3 spells CASSSGLAMKLAYSYEQYF. The V and J genes are TRBV12-3 or TRBV12-4 and TRBJ2-7; without DNA, the TCRdb call of TRBD2 cannot be checked. The CDR3 is 19 amino acids.

The genes are TRBV10-1 and TRBJ2-7. The CDR3 totals 14 residues. Germline V gene lookup returns CDR1 WNHNN and CDR2 SYGVQD (reference sequence). CDR3 residues: CASERTGEIYEQYF.

The gene calls are TRBV20-1 and TRBJ1-5; the TCRdb call, TRBD1, lacks DNA for checking. Germline V gene data show CDR1 as DFQATT and CDR2 as SNEGSKA (reference sequence). The CDR3 is 17 amino acids. The CDR3 sequence: CSARDLLGTGDHQPQHF.

CDR3: CSARDYAELISYEQFF. The chain couples TRBV20-1 to TRBJ2-1. The CDR3 spans 16 residues. Germline CDR1 is DFQATT and CDR2 is SNEGSKA (reference sequence).

This chain connects TRBV12-3 or TRBV12-4 to TRBJ2-1; checking the TCRdb D call of TRBD1 is not possible without DNA. There are 16 residues in the CDR3. Here the CDR3 reads CASSTSGGSSYNEQFF.

This chain connects TRBV6-4 to TRBJ2-3. The germline V gene has CDR1 MRHNA and CDR2 SNTAGT. The CDR3 loop spans 13 amino acids. The CDR3 here is CASSDSERDTQYF.

This clonotype shows up as medium-sized by frequency. The J gene is TRBJ2-4, the V gene TRBV5-1; the D gene TCRdb calls, TRBD1, cannot be checked with no DNA. This CDR3 contains 16 residues. Germline loops: CDR1 SGHRS, CDR2 YFSETQ. The CDR3 reads CASSLKRGPATNIQYF.

The rearrangement uses TRBV6-4 and TRBJ2-3; the TCRdb call, TRBD2, lacks DNA for checking. Germline V lookup: CDR1 MRHNA, CDR2 SNTAGT. The CDR3 loop spans 15 amino acids. CDR3 in amino acids: CASSERGEGTDTQYF.

This sequence joins TRBV5-5 and TRBJ2-7; TCRdb gives TRBD2 as the D gene, but with no DNA this cannot be confirmed. Germline assignment: CDR1 SGHKS and CDR2 YYEKEE (reference sequence). The CDR3 contains 15 residues. The CDR3: CASSSPAGGPSEQYF.

This chain connects TRBV6-2 or TRBV6-3 to TRBJ1-5; as DNA is missing, the TRBD1 call by TCRdb cannot be tested. Germline assignment: CDR1 MNHEY and CDR2 SVGEGT. This CDR3 region has 14 residues. CDR3 amino acids: CASSLPRDTSWQHF.

This chain uses TRBV3-1 with TRBJ2-3; TCRdb lists TRBD2, though no DNA is available to test this call. The CDR3 spans 17 residues. Per germline, CDR1 LGHDT and CDR2 YNNKEL (reference sequence). The CDR3 here is CASSQGLRSGSWDTQYF.

The chain couples TRBV20-1 to TRBJ2-1. The germline V gene has CDR1 DFQATT and CDR2 SNEGSKA (reference sequence). This CDR3 contains 12 residues. The CDR3 here is CSGPANHNEQFF.

The chain joins TRBV20-1 to TRBJ2-7; the TCRdb call, TRBD1, lacks DNA for checking. The CDR3 totals 14 residues. Per the germline V gene, CDR1 is DFQATT and CDR2 is SNEGSKA (reference sequence). The CDR3 sequence is CSALTGNDHYEQYF.